This T cell receptor beta chain was profiled in a study of vaccination effects on CD4 cells after COVID-19. Turning to the study itself: After the second dose, samples were taken at median day 72. Findings and caveats of the study: Substantial clonal contraction characterized both infection- and vaccine-induced clones late after vaccination. The study had few convalescent patients and no early post-infection timepoints.

As concerns this clone: The antigen remains unidentified.

The CDR3 is 15 amino acids. Germline CDR1 is SNHLY and CDR2 is FYNNEI. V gave up 4 bases and J gave up 3 bases, with 16 bases separating them. Produced via immunoSEQ multiplex PCR; TCRdb's table is partial and in-frame only. This sample carries 45,000 to 65,000 clones, around four fifths of them seen once, and the ten largest clones take 4.3%. The culture ran for around nine days before CD4+ T cells were isolated. Two-dose BNT162b2 or mRNA-1273 vaccination was given to participants. In the vaccine recipients, nucleocapsid antibodies were negative and there was no prior SARS-CoV-2 infection. The source material was CD4+ T cells from PBMCs cultured without peptide, sampled after COVID-19 vaccination. V usage is TRBV2 and J usage is TRBJ2-7; no clear D gene. This clonotype was obtained from a human donor who received a COVID-19 vaccine. In DNA, the CDR3 is TGTGCCAGCAGTGTTAGACCCACAAGGCTCTACGAGCAGTACTTC. Translated, it gives CASSVRPTRLYEQYF.